The rows below give T cell receptor beta chains drawn from one sample of a study of beta chain features in type 1 diabetes. Using immunoSEQ multiplex PCR, the repertoire was profiled, and TCRdb retains in-frame clones only, with some absent. The table records some 350,000 clones, approximately 15% of them present only once. The sequenced sample was naive CD4+ T cells from blood. These receptors were obtained from a woman aged 18-29 years with type 1 diabetes. Both conserved end residues are part of each CDR3. Each record gives: CDR3 DNA, CDR3 protein, V gene, clone size, J gene, D gene. D genes are given only for firm matches. A clone size is listed for some rows: how often the clone was seen (once, few, many), or a class if it is expanded.

cdr3_nt: TGTGCCAGCAGCTTAGAGGGACTAGCGGATTACAATGAGCAGTTCTTC
cdr3_aa: CASSLEGLADYNEQFF
v_call: TRBV7-2
clone_size: NA
j_call: TRBJ2-1
d_call: TRBD2

cdr3_nt: TGTGCCAGCAGCGTCTCCGGACAGTCCTACGAGCAGTACTTC
cdr3_aa: CASSVSGQSYEQYF
v_call: TRBV9
clone_size: few
j_call: TRBJ2-7
d_call: NA

cdr3_nt: TGTGCCAGCAACTCACCTCCGGAGAACACCATATATTTT
cdr3_aa: CASNSPPENTIYF
v_call: TRBV7-2
clone_size: NA
j_call: TRBJ1-3
d_call: NA

cdr3_nt: TGCGCCAGCAGCCCTATGCAGGGGGCGGCGGGGGGCTACACCTTC
cdr3_aa: CASSPMQGAAGGYTF
v_call: TRBV4-3
clone_size: few
j_call: TRBJ1-2
d_call: TRBD1

cdr3_nt: TGTGCCACCAGCAGGATCTACTGGGGGCCCACGGACGAGCAGTACTTC
cdr3_aa: CATSRIYWGPTDEQYF
v_call: TRBV15
clone_size: NA
j_call: TRBJ2-7
d_call: NA

cdr3_nt: TGTGCCAGCAGCCCGACGGACTACCTTGACAATGAGCAGTTCTTC
cdr3_aa: CASSPTDYLDNEQFF
v_call: TRBV5-4
clone_size: few
j_call: TRBJ2-1
d_call: NA

cdr3_nt: TGTGCCAGCAGCTTGGCCTTGGGGGCGCGTCCCGGGGAGCTGTTTTTT
cdr3_aa: CASSLALGARPGELFF
v_call: TRBV5-6
clone_size: few
j_call: TRBJ2-2
d_call: NA

cdr3_nt: TGTGCCAGCAGTTTAGCGGGAGCGCAGTATTTT
cdr3_aa: CASSLAGAQYF
v_call: TRBV6-5
clone_size: NA
j_call: TRBJ2-3
d_call: TRBD2

cdr3_nt: TGTGCCTGGAGAGGGCTAGCGGGCGGGGAGCTGTTTTTT
cdr3_aa: CAWRGLAGGELFF
v_call: TRBV30
clone_size: NA
j_call: TRBJ2-2
d_call: TRBD2

cdr3_nt: TGCGCCAGCAGCCAGGGGTGGAGGGGTGGCACCGGGGAGCTGTTTTTT
cdr3_aa: CASSQGWRGGTGELFF
v_call: TRBV4-3
clone_size: few
j_call: TRBJ2-2
d_call: NA

cdr3_nt: TGTGCCTTAGCAGGGGGAGGCACTGAAGCTTTCTTT
cdr3_aa: CALAGGGTEAFF
v_call: TRBV30
clone_size: few
j_call: TRBJ1-1
d_call: TRBD1

cdr3_nt: TGTGCCAGCAGCGCAAGACAGGGGATTGTAGGAGAAGCTTTCTTT
cdr3_aa: CASSARQGIVGEAFF
v_call: TRBV9
clone_size: few
j_call: TRBJ1-1
d_call: TRBD1

cdr3_nt: TGTGCCAGCAGCGCGGACAGGGGGGACATTCAGTACTTC
cdr3_aa: CASSADRGDIQYF
v_call: TRBV9
clone_size: NA
j_call: TRBJ2-4
d_call: TRBD1

cdr3_nt: TGTGCCAGCGGAGGTAGCGGGAGATACGAGCAGTACTTC
cdr3_aa: CASGGSGRYEQYF
v_call: TRBV25-1
clone_size: NA
j_call: TRBJ2-7
d_call: TRBD2

cdr3_nt: TGCGCCAGCAGCCAAGTCGGGGGAAAACTGTTTTTT
cdr3_aa: CASSQVGGKLFF
v_call: TRBV4-1
clone_size: NA
j_call: TRBJ1-4
d_call: NA

cdr3_nt: TGTGCCTGGAATAGCGGGATCACAGATACGCAGTATTTT
cdr3_aa: CAWNSGITDTQYF
v_call: TRBV30
clone_size: NA
j_call: TRBJ2-3
d_call: TRBD2

cdr3_nt: TGTGCCAGCAGCTTCACAGGGCTCCAGGGCACCGGGGAGCTGTTTTTT
cdr3_aa: CASSFTGLQGTGELFF
v_call: TRBV11-3
clone_size: NA
j_call: TRBJ2-2
d_call: NA

cdr3_nt: TGTGCCAGCAGCCTGGGGCAGAGGCCTGAGCAGTTCTTC
cdr3_aa: CASSLGQRPEQFF
v_call: TRBV5-4
clone_size: NA
j_call: TRBJ2-1
d_call: NA

cdr3_nt: TGCGCCAGCAGGGGGTTGCCGAGGGAAGATACGCAGTATTTT
cdr3_aa: CASRGLPREDTQYF
v_call: TRBV5-1
clone_size: NA
j_call: TRBJ2-3
d_call: NA

cdr3_nt: TGTGCCAGCAGCGCACAGGGAGAGGCCCTCCCTGAAGCTTTCTTT
cdr3_aa: CASSAQGEALPEAFF
v_call: TRBV7-6
clone_size: NA
j_call: TRBJ1-1
d_call: NA